This entry describes one T cell receptor (beta chain). The antigen remains unidentified. These data originate in a study of shared clonotypes between healthy human individuals. Assay used: immunoSEQ multiplex PCR; TCRdb lists only in-frame clones, some missing. The sample records under 850,000 clones, 90% to 95% being singletons. This CDR3 spans 20 amino acids. Germline CDR1 is SGHDN and CDR2 is FVKESK. The V gene lost 0 bases and the J gene lost 4 bases, with 22 bases spanning the gap. Terminally differentiated effector memory CD45RA+ cells were left out of the naive CD8 fraction, which was CD45RO-negative and positively selected for CCR7. All donors were healthy HIV-negative adults lacking recent acute infections or vaccinations. Findings and limits, study-wide: What rarefaction showed was incomplete sorted-subset sequencing despite large depth.

The chain joins TRBV14 to TRBJ2-6, with D unresolved. Sequencing was done on a sample of naive CD8+ T cells sorted from blood. This clonotype was sampled from a man younger than 45 in good health. Here the CDR3 DNA reads TGTGCCAGCAGCCAAGATGAGGTACCAGGAGAGAATCCCGGGGCCAACGTCCTGACTTTC. Protein: CASSQDEVPGENPGANVLTF.